Each of the 27 T cell receptor beta chains below was sequenced from the same sample in a study of T cell responses to AZD1222 COVID-19 vaccine. Generated by immunoSEQ multiplex PCR, the TCRdb table keeps only in-frame clones and is missing some. This sample yields approximately 74,000 clones, of which roughly 80% are seen a single time; 20% to 25% belongs to the top ten. The sample in question was peripheral blood, obtained 28 days after the second AZD1222 dose. The receptors stem from an adult who received the AZD1222 COVID-19 vaccine.

The gene calls are TRBV11-2 and TRBJ2-7, with 8 nucleotides matching TRBD2. This CDR3 region has 17 residues. V shed 4 bases and J 0 bases; nucleotides not matched to a gene: 11. CDR1 is SGHAT, CDR2 FQNNGV, per germline. The CDR3 coding sequence is TGTGCCAGCAGCTCCCCTGCGATAGCGGGGAGCTCCTACGAGCAGTACTTC. Translating gives CASSSPAIAGSSYEQYF.

In this sample, this clone turned up a few times. This chain joins TRBV18 and TRBJ2-3, with D perhaps TRBD1 (5 bases). The CDR3 is 13 amino acids. The germline V gene encodes CDR1 KGHSH and CDR2 LQKENI. The V end lost 6 bases, the J end lost 4 bases, and 11 bases lay between the germline ends. The CDR3 nucleotides read TGTGCCAGCTCCAACACAGGACCAGATACGCAGTATTTT. This sequence encodes CASSNTGPDTQYF. Variable domain in full (rest from reference TRBV18 and TRBJ2-3): NAGVMQNPRHLVRRRGQEARLRCSPMKGHSHVYWYRQLPEEGLKFMVYLQKENIIDESGMPKERFSAEFPKEGPSILRIQQVVRGDSAAYFCASSNTGPDTQYFGPGTRLTVL.

The rearrangement uses TRBV19 and TRBJ1-2; 8 nucleotides align to TRBD1. The germline V gene encodes CDR1 LNHDA and CDR2 SQIVND (reference sequence). CDR3 length: 15 residues. J was trimmed by 7 bases and V by 5 bases; bases with no gene match: 12. CDR3 sequence (DNA): TGTGCCAGTAGTCCCATACATACAGGGGGACTTGGCTACACCTTC. Its protein is CASSPIHTGGLGYTF.

The chain links TRBV3-1 (or the pseudogene TRBV3-2) to TRBJ1-2; no definite D call. Germline loops: CDR1 LGHDT, CDR2 YNNKEL (reference sequence). The length of the CDR3 is 15 residues. Trimming stripped 0 bases from V and 7 bases from J, with 15 bases between. The CDR3 DNA reads as TGTGCCAGCAGCCAAGATTCAGGCAGCACGGGTGGCTACACCTTC. It specifies CASSQDSGSTGGYTF.

The sample holds one count of this clone. This rearrangement joins TRBV4-1 to TRBJ2-1, with 10 bases matching TRBD1. The CDR3 spans 17 residues. Germline CDR1 MGHRA, CDR2 YSYEKL. Trimming at V came to 4 bases and at J to 9 bases, leaving 15 bases not matched to a gene. The CDR3 loop reads CASSREGGTGEFSEQFF. Here the CDR3 DNA reads TGCGCCAGCAGCCGAGAAGGGGGGACAGGGGAATTTAGTGAGCAGTTCTTC.

V usage is TRBV29-1 and J usage is TRBJ1-2; no firm D call. The CDR3 totals 13 residues. Between the trimmed V and J ends, which lost 6 bases and 4 bases, there was a span of 15 bases. Germline CDR1 reads SQVTM; CDR2 reads ANQGSEA. CDR3 loop: CSVRNGDPYGYTF. In DNA form, the CDR3 reads TGCAGCGTCCGAAACGGAGATCCCTATGGCTACACCTTC.

This chain connects TRBV6-5 to TRBJ2-1; D is uncertain. This CDR3 is built from 16 residues. Trimming removed 0 bases from V and 8 bases from J, with 17 bases in between. Germline lookup yields CDR1 MNHEY and CDR2 SVGAGI. The CDR3 nucleotides read TGTGCCAGCAGTTACTCGATCCGAGGTCCTGCCGATGAGCAGTTCTTC. Translated, it gives CASSYSIRGPADEQFF.

The chain links TRBV7-3 to TRBJ2-7, with TRBD1 as a possible D gene (6 bases). V lost 2 bases and J lost 5, with 10 bases in between. Germline-derived CDR1 and CDR2 are SGHTA and FQGTGA. The CDR3 is made up of 13 amino acids. The CDR3 nucleotides are TGTGCCAGCAGCTTAGGGGGCTTCGACGAGCAGTACTTC. It yields the protein CASSLGGFDEQYF.

The chain employs TRBV18 and TRBJ1-1; D is uncertain. The CDR3 is 13 amino acids. The V gene's germline CDR1 is KGHSH and CDR2 LQKENI. The V end was cut by 4 bases, the J end by 0 bases, with 6 bases between. CDR3 bases: TGTGCCAGCTCACAGGCGCTGAACACTGAAGCTTTCTTT. The encoded protein is CASSQALNTEAFF.

The genes are TRBV20-1 and TRBJ2-2, with D maybe TRBD1 (5 bases). From germline, CDR1 is DFQATT and CDR2 SNEGSKA (reference sequence). This CDR3 is built from 16 residues. V lost 3 bases and J lost 7, with 21 bases in between. CDR3 in amino acids: CSASPLGRVRVGELFF. The CDR3 nucleotides are TGCAGTGCTAGTCCTCTGGGCAGGGTCAGGGTCGGGGAGCTGTTTTTT.

The chain combines TRBV18 with TRBJ2-7; 11 bases fit TRBD1. CDR3 size: 16 residues. The germline V gene encodes CDR1 KGHSH and CDR2 LQKENI. Trimming at V came to 4 bases and at J to 4 bases, leaving 9 bases not matched to a gene. In DNA form, the CDR3 reads TGTGCCAGCTCACTACGTTCCGGGACAGGGGGGTACGAGCAGTACTTC. This codes for CASSLRSGTGGYEQYF.

The chain has TRBV24-1 and TRBJ2-2; D is undetermined. CDR1 KGHDR and CDR2 SFDVKD come from the germline V gene. Trimming removed 4 bases at V and 3 bases at J, with 5 bases between. The CDR3 spans 13 residues. The CDR3 region is CATSERHTGELFF. As DNA, the CDR3 is TGTGCCACCAGTGAACGACACACCGGGGAGCTGTTTTTT.

V usage is TRBV15 and J usage is TRBJ2-1; 8 bases are a match to TRBD2. The germline V gene has CDR1 LNHNV and CDR2 YYDKDF (reference sequence). The CDR3 covers 17 residues. The trim removed 3 bases at V and 2 bases at J, leaving 9 bases unmatched. DNA of the CDR3: TGTGCCACCAGCAGGTACTCAAGCGGGAGCCCCTACAATGAGCAGTTCTTC. This gives the protein CATSRYSSGSPYNEQFF.

V and J are TRBV7-8 and TRBJ1-1; D call uncertain. The CDR3 runs to 16 residues. V dropped 5 bases and J dropped 5 bases, with 21 bases sitting between them. Germline CDR1 SGHVS, CDR2 FQNEAQ. The CDR3 DNA sequence: TGTGCCAGCAGCCCAAAACCCCTCATGAGCTGGACTGAAGCTTTCTTT. It codes for CASSPKPLMSWTEAFF.

This chain links TRBV5-4 with TRBJ1-1; D is uncertain. Germline V gene data show CDR1 as SGHNT and CDR2 as YYREEE (reference sequence). The CDR3 is 13 residues long. Trimming pared 4 bases from V and 2 bases from J, leaving 9 bases between. This CDR3 reads CASSLVTNTEAFF. For the CDR3, the DNA is TGTGCCAGCAGCCTTGTGACCAACACTGAAGCTTTCTTT.

Comment on this clone: Other DNA variants within this sample encode the same CDR3. The rearrangement uses TRBV5-4 and TRBJ1-4; 8 bases fit TRBD1. J was trimmed by 7 bases and V by 1 base; bases with no gene match: 3. From germline, CDR1 is SGHNT and CDR2 YYREEE (reference sequence). This CDR3 is 14 amino acids long. DNA of the CDR3: TGTGCCAGCAGCTTGCAGGGGGCGGCTGAAAAACTGTTTTTT. The encoded protein is CASSLQGAAEKLFF.

This chain connects TRBV2 to TRBJ2-1; a possible D gene is TRBD2 (6 bases). V gave up 6 bases and J gave up 6 bases, with 18 bases separating them. Germline V gene data show CDR1 as SNHLY and CDR2 as FYNNEI. The CDR3 length is 15 residues. CDR3 sequence: CASRYQGGEGNEQFF. The DNA for the CDR3 is TGTGCCAGCAGGTATCAGGGAGGAGAGGGCAATGAGCAGTTCTTC.

This chain uses TRBV27 with TRBJ2-3, with unresolved D. Per germline, CDR1 MNHEY and CDR2 SMNVEV (reference sequence). This CDR3 spans 16 amino acids. The V and J ends lost 6 bases and 2 bases respectively, with 18 bases between them. The DNA of the CDR3 is TGTGCCAGCAGCCCCCAGCCCGGACCGACCACAGATACGCAGTATTTT. It encodes CASSPQPGPTTDTQYF.

The chain has TRBV15 and TRBJ2-7, with D tentatively TRBD2 (8 bases). The CDR3 loop spans 15 amino acids. The V end was cut by 5 bases, the J end by 2 bases, with 16 bases between. CDR1 and CDR2 from the germline V gene are LNHNV and YYDKDF (reference sequence). CDR3: CATSRGGQGAYEQYF. CDR3 DNA: TGTGCCACCAGCCGGGGGGGGCAGGGGGCCTACGAGCAGTACTTC.

This clone appeared a single time. The rearrangement links TRBV9 to TRBJ2-5; D not resolved. The germline V and J ends were trimmed by 0 bases and 0 bases, with 12 bases remaining between them. Per germline, CDR1 SGDLS and CDR2 YYNGEE. The CDR3 contains 16 residues. CDR3 in amino acids: CASSVGRTEYQETQYF. The DNA of the CDR3 is TGTGCCAGCAGCGTAGGTAGAACGGAGTACCAAGAGACCCAGTACTTC. Together with reference TRBV9 and TRBJ2-5, the CDR3 gives the full variable domain: DSGVTQTPKHLITATGQRVTLRCSPRSGDLSVYWYQQSLDQGLQFLIQYYNGEERAKGNILERFSAQQFPDLHSELNLSSLELGDSALYFCASSVGRTEYQETQYFGPGTRLLVL.

V and J are TRBV7-9 and TRBJ2-3; 13 nucleotides align to TRBD2. J lost 7 bases, V lost 5 bases, and 12 bases had no gene match. Germline-derived CDR1 and CDR2 are SEHNR and FQNEAQ (reference sequence). This CDR3 has 17 residues. CDR3 protein: CASSVTSGRPNRNTQYF. The CDR3 nucleotides read TGTGCCAGCAGCGTGACTAGCGGGAGGCCTAATCGAAATACGCAGTATTTT.

This sequence joins TRBV5-6 and TRBJ2-7; TRBD2 aligns across 8 bases. Germline values: CDR1 SGHDT, CDR2 YYEEEE. V lost 4 bases to trimming and J lost 5 bases; unmatched junction nucleotides: 2. This CDR3 has 12 amino acids. The CDR3 protein is CASSPGGDEQYF. The CDR3 coding sequence is TGTGCCAGCAGCCCGGGAGGGGACGAGCAGTACTTC. Combining the CDR3 with reference TRBV5-6 and TRBJ2-7 gives the whole variable domain DAGVTQSPTHLIKTRGQQVTLRCSPKSGHDTVSWYQQALGQGPQFIFQYYEEEERQRGNFPDRFSGHQFPNYSSELNVNALLLGDSALYLCASSPGGDEQYFGPGTRLTVT.

This chain links TRBV12-3 or TRBV12-4 with TRBJ1-2; TRBD1 agrees at 7 bases. This CDR3 is built from 11 residues. V dropped 6 bases and J dropped 14; count of bases not matched to a gene: 9. In nucleotides, the CDR3 is TGTGCCAGCAGCACCCCCGGACAGGAGACCTTC. This gives the protein CASSTPGQETF.

The J gene is TRBJ1-1, the V gene TRBV27, with TRBD1 matching 9 bases. Per germline, CDR1 MNHEY and CDR2 SMNVEV (reference sequence). The CDR3 length is 17 residues. V trimming: 3 bases; J trimming: 4 bases; junction bases outside the gene matches: 12. CDR3 DNA sequence: TGTGCCAGCAGTTTTAACAGGGGGCGACGTATCACCACTGAAGCTTTCTTT. This codes for CASSFNRGRRITTEAFF.

The chain recombines TRBV28 with TRBJ1-5; D uncertain. Germline V lookup: CDR1 MDHEN, CDR2 SYDVKM. This CDR3 comprises 9 residues. Between the trimmed V and J ends, which lost 8 bases and 6 bases, there was a span of 2 bases. Written as DNA, the CDR3 is TGTGCCAGCGGTCAGCCCCAGCATTTT. Translation: CASGQPQHF.

The rearrangement links TRBV6-5 to TRBJ1-2, with 8 positions matching TRBD1. Per the germline V gene, CDR1 is MNHEY and CDR2 is SVGAGI. J was trimmed by 4 bases and V by 7 bases; bases with no gene match: 8. There are 14 residues in the CDR3. Here the CDR3 DNA reads TGTGCCAGCATTCCAGGGGGCTCCGGCTATGGCTACACCTTC. Its protein product is CASIPGGSGYGYTF.

The chain carries TRBV27 and TRBJ1-1; 10 bases map to TRBD1. From germline, CDR1 is MNHEY and CDR2 SMNVEV (reference sequence). This CDR3 spans 14 amino acids. Trimming cost V 6 bases and J 4 bases; bases outside gene matches: 5. In DNA form, the CDR3 reads TGTGCCAGCAGCAGGACAGGGGGTGGCACTGAAGCTTTCTTT. Protein product: CASSRTGGGTEAFF.